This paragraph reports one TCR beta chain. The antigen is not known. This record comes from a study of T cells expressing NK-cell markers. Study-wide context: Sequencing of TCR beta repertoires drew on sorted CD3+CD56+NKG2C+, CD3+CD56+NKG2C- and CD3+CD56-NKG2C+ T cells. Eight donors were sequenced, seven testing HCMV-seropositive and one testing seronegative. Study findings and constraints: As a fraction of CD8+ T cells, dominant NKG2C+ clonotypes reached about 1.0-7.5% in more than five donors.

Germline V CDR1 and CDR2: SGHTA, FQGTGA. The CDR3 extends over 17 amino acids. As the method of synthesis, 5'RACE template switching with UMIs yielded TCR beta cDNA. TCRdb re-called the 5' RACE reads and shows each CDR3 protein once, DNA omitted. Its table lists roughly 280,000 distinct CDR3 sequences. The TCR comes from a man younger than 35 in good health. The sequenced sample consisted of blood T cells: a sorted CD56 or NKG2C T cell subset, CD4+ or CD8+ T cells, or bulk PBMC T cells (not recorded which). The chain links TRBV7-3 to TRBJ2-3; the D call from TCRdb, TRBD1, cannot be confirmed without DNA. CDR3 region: CASSSKIRESSPDTQYF.